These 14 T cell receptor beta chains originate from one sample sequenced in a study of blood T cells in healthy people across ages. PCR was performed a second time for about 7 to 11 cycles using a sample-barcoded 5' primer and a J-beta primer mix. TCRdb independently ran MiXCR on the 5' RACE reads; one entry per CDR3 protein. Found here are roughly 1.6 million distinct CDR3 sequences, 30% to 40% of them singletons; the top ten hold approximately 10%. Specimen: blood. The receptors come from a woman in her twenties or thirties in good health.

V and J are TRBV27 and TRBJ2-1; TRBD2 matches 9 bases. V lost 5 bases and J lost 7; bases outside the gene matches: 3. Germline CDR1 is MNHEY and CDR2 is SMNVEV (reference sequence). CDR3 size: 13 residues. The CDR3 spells CASSVSGRNEQFF. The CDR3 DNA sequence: TGTGCCAGCAGTGTTAGCGGGAGAAATGAGCAGTTCTTC.

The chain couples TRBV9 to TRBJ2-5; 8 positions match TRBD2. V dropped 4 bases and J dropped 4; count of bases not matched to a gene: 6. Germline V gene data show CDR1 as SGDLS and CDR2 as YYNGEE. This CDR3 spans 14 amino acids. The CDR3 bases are TGTGCCAGCAGCTCAGGAGCGGGGGCAGAGACCCAGTACTTC. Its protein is CASSSGAGAETQYF.

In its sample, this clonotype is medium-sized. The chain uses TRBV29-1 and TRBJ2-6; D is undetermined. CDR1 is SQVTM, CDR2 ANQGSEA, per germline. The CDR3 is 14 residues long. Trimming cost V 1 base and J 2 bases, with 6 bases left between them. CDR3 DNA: TGCAGCGTTGAAGGTTACGCTGGGGCCAACGTCCTGACTTTC. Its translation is CSVEGYAGANVLTF.

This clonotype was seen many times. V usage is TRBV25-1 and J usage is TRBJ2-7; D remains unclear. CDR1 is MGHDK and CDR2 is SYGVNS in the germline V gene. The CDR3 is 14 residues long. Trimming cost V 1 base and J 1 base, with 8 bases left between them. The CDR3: CASSESYGSYEQYF. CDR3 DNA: TGTGCCAGCAGTGAATCCTACGGATCCTACGAGCAGTACTTC.

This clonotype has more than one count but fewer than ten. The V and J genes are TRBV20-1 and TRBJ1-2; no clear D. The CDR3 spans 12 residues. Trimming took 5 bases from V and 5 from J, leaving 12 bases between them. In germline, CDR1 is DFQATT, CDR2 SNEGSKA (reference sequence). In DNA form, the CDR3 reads TGCAGTGCTTCCGAGGAGGGTTATGGCTACACCTTC. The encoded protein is CSASEEGYGYTF.

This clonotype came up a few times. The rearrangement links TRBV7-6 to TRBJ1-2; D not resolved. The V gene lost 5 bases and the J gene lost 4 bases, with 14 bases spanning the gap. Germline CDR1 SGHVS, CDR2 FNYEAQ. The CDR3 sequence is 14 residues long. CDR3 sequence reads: CASSPSSSAYGYTF. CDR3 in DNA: TGTGCCAGCAGCCCTAGTTCTTCCGCCTATGGCTACACCTTC.

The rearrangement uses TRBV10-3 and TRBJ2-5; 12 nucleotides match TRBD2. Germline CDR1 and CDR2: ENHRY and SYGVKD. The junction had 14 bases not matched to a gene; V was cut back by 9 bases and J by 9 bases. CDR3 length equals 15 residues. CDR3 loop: CAIASGGVHTAAQYF. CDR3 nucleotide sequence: TGTGCCATTGCTAGCGGGGGGGTCCATACAGCGGCCCAGTACTTC.

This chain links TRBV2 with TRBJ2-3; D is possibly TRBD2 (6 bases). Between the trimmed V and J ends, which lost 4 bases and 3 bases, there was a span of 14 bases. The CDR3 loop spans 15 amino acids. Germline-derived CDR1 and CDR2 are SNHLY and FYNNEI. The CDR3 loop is CASSGAGPQTDTQYF. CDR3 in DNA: TGTGCCAGCAGTGGGGCGGGGCCCCAGACAGATACGCAGTATTTT.

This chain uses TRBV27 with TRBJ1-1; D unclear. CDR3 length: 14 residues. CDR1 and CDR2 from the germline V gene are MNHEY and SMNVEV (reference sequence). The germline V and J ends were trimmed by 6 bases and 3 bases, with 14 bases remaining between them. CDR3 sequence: CASRRNRVDTEAFF. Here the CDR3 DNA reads TGTGCCAGCAGACGAAATAGGGTTGACACTGAAGCTTTCTTT.

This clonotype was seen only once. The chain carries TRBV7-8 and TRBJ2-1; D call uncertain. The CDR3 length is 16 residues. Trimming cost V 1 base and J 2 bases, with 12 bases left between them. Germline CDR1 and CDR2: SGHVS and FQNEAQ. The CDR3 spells CASSLGLFPPYNEQFF. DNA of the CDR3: TGTGCCAGCAGCTTAGGCCTCTTCCCCCCCTACAATGAGCAGTTCTTC.

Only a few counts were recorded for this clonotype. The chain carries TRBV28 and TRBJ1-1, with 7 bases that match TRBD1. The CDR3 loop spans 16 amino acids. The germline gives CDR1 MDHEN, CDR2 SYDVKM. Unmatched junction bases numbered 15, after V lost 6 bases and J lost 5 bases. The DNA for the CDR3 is TGTGCCAGCAGACCTGGGACAGCAGCCTTGGGAACTGAAGCTTTCTTT. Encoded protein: CASRPGTAALGTEAFF.

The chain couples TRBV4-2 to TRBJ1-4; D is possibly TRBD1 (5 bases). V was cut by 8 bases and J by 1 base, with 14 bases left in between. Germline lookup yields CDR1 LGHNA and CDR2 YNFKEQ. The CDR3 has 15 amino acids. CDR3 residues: CASSLNTGTNEKLFF. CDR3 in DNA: TGTGCCAGCTCCCTTAACACAGGAACTAATGAAAAACTGTTTTTT.

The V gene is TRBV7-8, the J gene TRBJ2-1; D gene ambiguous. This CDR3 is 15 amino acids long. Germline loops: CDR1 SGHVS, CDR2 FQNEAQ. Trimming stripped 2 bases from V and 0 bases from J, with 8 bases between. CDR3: CASSLPKGSYNEQFF. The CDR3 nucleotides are TGTGCCAGCAGCTTACCAAAGGGCTCCTACAATGAGCAGTTCTTC.

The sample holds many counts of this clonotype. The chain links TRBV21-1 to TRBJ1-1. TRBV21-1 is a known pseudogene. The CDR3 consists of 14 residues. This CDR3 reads CASSRGVRNTEAFF. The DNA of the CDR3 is TGTGCCAGCAGCAGAGGGGTTAGGAACACTGAAGCTTTCTTT.